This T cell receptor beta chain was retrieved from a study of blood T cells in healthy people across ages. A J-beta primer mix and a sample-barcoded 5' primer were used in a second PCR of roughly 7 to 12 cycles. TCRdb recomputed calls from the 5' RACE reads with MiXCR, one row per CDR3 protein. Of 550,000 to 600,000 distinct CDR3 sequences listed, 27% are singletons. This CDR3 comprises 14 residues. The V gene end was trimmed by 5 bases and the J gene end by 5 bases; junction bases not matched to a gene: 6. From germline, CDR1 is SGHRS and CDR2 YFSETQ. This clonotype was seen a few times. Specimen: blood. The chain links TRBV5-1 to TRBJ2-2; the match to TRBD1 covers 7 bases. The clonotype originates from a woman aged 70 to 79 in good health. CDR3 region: CASSLQGSTGELFF. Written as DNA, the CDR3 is TGCGCCAGCAGTCTACAGGGGTCTACCGGGGAGCTGTTTTTT.